The rows below give T cell receptor beta chains drawn from one sample of a study of T cells after yellow fever vaccination. Via MiXCR, TCRdb re-called the 5' RACE reads, giving one row per CDR3 protein. The sample contains 500,000 to 650,000 distinct CDR3 sequences, 17% of which appear only once. This material consisted of PBMCs, taken 5 days after the first yellow fever vaccination. These receptors came from a man aged 18 to 29 who received the YFV17D yellow fever vaccine. The CDR3 runs from the conserved cysteine through the conserved F or W. D genes are given only for firm matches. Clone sizes are given selectively: once, few, many, or a class where the clone is expanded.

j_call d_call v_call clone_size cdr3_nt cdr3_aa
TRBJ1-5 TRBD1 TRBV20-1 few TGCAGTGCGAGGACAGGGAGACCCGATCAGCCCCAGCATTTT CSARTGRPDQPQHF
TRBJ2-4 TRBD1 TRBV6-2/TRBV6-3 few TGTGCGACCGGGACAGGAATACAGTACTTC CATGTGIQYF
TRBJ1-2 TRBD1 TRBV5-1 - TGCGCCAGCAGAGACGGGACAGGGCCAGAGGGCTACACCTTC CASRDGTGPEGYTF
TRBJ1-2 - TRBV7-3 - TGTGCCAGCAGGTCCGGGACACAAGGAGACTATGGCTACACCTTC CASRSGTQGDYGYTF
TRBJ1-1 - TRBV14 - TGTGCCAGCAGCCAACCAAGCCGAGCCGTCAGTCGGGCTTTCTTT CASSQPSRAVSRAFF
TRBJ1-1 - TRBV4-3 many TGCGCCAGCAGCAGCGATGGCCGGAGCACTGAAGCTTTCTTT CASSSDGRSTEAFF
TRBJ2-2 TRBD1 TRBV6-5 few TGTGCCAGCAGTTATACAGGGGACACCGGGGAGCTGTTTTTT CASSYTGDTGELFF
TRBJ2-7 - TRBV7-9 many TGTGCCAGCAGCGTCAGCTACGAGCAGTACTTC CASSVSYEQYF
TRBJ2-5 - TRBV9 - TGTGCCAGCAGCGTAGCTGTGGATTCGGCAGGGGGGCTACAAGAGACCCAGTACTTC CASSVAVDSAGGLQETQYF
TRBJ2-1 - TRBV6-5 - TGTGCCAGCAGTTACGGGGCTTATACGGGTGAGCAGTTCTTC CASSYGAYTGEQFF
TRBJ1-1 - TRBV5-4 few TGTGCCAGCAGCTTTTACAGCGTCCGGACTGAAGCTTTCTTT CASSFYSVRTEAFF
TRBJ2-6 - TRBV4-1 - TGCGCCAGCAGCCAAGAACCCGGTAGGACAGATAACTCTGGGGCCAACGTCCTGACTTTC CASSQEPGRTDNSGANVLTF
TRBJ1-1 - TRBV4-3 - TGCGCCAGCAGCCAAGCCGGGGAGGCGGCTTTCTTT CASSQAGEAAFF
TRBJ2-6 - TRBV4-1 many TGCGCCAGCAGCCAAGATCGGGGTGGGGCCAACGTCCTGACTTTC CASSQDRGGANVLTF
TRBJ1-6 TRBD1 TRBV29-1 - TGCAGCGTTGAACTGGAGGGACAGCAGGATTCACCCCTCCACTTT CSVELEGQQDSPLHF
TRBJ2-2 TRBD2 TRBV7-9 - TGTGCCAGCAGCTTATCTAGCGGGGAAAAAGCCGGGGAGCTGTTTTTT CASSLSSGEKAGELFF
TRBJ2-1 - TRBV3-1 few TGTGCCAGCAGCCAATACGCCTTTGGGGAGCAGTTCTTC CASSQYAFGEQFF
TRBJ1-6 TRBD1 TRBV4-3 few TGCGCCAGCAGCCGCACCAGGGGGGGAGGTAATTCACCCCTCCACTTT CASSRTRGGGNSPLHF
TRBJ1-1 TRBD1 TRBV5-1 few TGCGCCAGCAAGGACAGGGTCGAAGCTTTCTTT CASKDRVEAFF
TRBJ1-6 TRBD1 TRBV6-1 - TGTGCCAGCACCAGGGGGGTTATAGGCAATTCACCCCTCCACTTT CASTRGVIGNSPLHF
TRBJ1-5 - TRBV12-3/TRBV12-4 - TGTGCCAGCAGTTTAGACAGGGTGTATAGCAATCAGCCCCAGCATTTT CASSLDRVYSNQPQHF
TRBJ2-1 TRBD1 TRBV5-5 - TGTGCCAGCAGCTTGGTTGGGACAGGGTTCGATGAGCAGTTCTTC CASSLVGTGFDEQFF